The following is a T cell receptor (beta chain) sequence with its context. Assay used: immunoSEQ multiplex PCR; TCRdb lists only in-frame clones, some missing. The sample lists about 43,000 clones, roughly 88% seen once, with approximately 0.88% in the top ten. The data are from a study of ipilimumab plus nivolumab after autologous stem cell transplantation. Study in general: Patients received a median of about five ipilimumab and about 8 nivolumab doses. The myeloma cohort included high-risk transplant-naive patients and patients relapsing within 3 years of a first autologous transplant.

Patients got ipilimumab 1 mg/kg beginning 14 to 28 days post-transplant. The V end was cut by 3 bases, the J end by 11 bases, with 19 bases between. CDR1 is MDHEN, CDR2 SYDVKM, per germline. This CDR3 spans 14 amino acids. The specimen was PBMCs, collected in a trial of ipilimumab plus nivolumab as post-transplant consolidation. The origin of this receptor is a male donor with multiple myeloma. The chain joins TRBV28 to TRBJ1-1; TRBD1 might be the D (5 bases). The CDR3 region has the DNA TGTGCCAGCAGTTTCGTCGGCAGGGTATCGGCCGCTTTCTTT. Translated: CASSFVGRVSAAFF.